This TCR beta chain is drawn from a study of T cell responses to AZD1222 COVID-19 vaccine. The CDR3 runs to 15 residues. V was pared by 6 bases and J by 3 bases, with 17 bases between. Germline CDR1 SGHTA, CDR2 FQGNSA. TCRdb keeps only in-frame clones here, not all; method: immunoSEQ multiplex PCR. The table records under 200,000 clones, around 90% of them present only once. Sequenced here: peripheral blood, sampled 28 days after the second dose of the MenACWY control vaccine. The sequence was collected from an adult who received the MenACWY meningococcal vaccine as a control. The chain joins TRBV7-2 to TRBJ1-1; D is uncertain. The CDR3 sequence is CASSERLGRYTEAFF. CDR3 coding DNA: TGTGCCAGCAGTGAGCGTTTGGGGAGATACACTGAAGCTTTCTTT.